One sample yielded the 26 T cell receptor beta chains listed below, sequenced in a study of OX40 agonist ivuxolimab in advanced cancers. Repertoires were generated with immunoSEQ multiplex PCR, while TCRdb's copy carries only in-frame clones and drops some. Among under 60,000 clones, approximately 90% were seen once, and the ten largest hold 52%. This specimen was CD4+ or CD8+ T cells sorted from blood, taken in a trial of the OX40 agonist ivuxolimab. These receptors came from an adult with an advanced solid tumor such as melanoma, head and neck, liver or kidney cancer.

The chain joins TRBV30 to TRBJ1-2, with D possibly TRBD1 on 6 matching bases. CDR3 length: 13 amino acids. Trimming left V 2 bases short and J 2 bases short, with 9 bases between. Germline V lookup: CDR1 GTSNPN, CDR2 SVGIG (reference sequence). CDR3 in DNA: TGTGCCTGGAGTTACAGGGCCAACTATGGCTACACCTTC. Amino acid sequence: CAWSYRANYGYTF. Combining the CDR3 with reference TRBV30 and TRBJ1-2 gives the whole variable domain SQTIHQWPATLVQPVGSPLSLECTVEGTSNPNLYWYRQAAGRGLQLLFYSVGIGQISSEVPQNLSASRPQDRQFILSSKKLLLSDSGFYLCAWSYRANYGYTFGSGTRLTVV.

The chain has TRBV7-2 and TRBJ2-3; TRBD2 is a possible D gene (7 bases). The CDR3 runs 15 residues. Trimming removed 1 base from V and 3 bases from J, with 11 bases in between. Germline V lookup: CDR1 SGHTA, CDR2 FQGNSA. CDR3 sequence: CASSLEGGWTDTQYF. CDR3 DNA: TGTGCCAGCAGCTTAGAGGGGGGGTGGACAGATACGCAGTATTTT.

The chain uses TRBV18 and TRBJ2-7, with 12 bases matching TRBD2. Germline CDR1 is KGHSH and CDR2 is LQKENI. The CDR3 runs to 17 residues. V trimming: 2 bases; J trimming: 1 base; junction bases outside the gene matches: 6. The CDR3 loop is CASSPGLAGRGSYEQYF. The CDR3 nucleotides read TGTGCCAGCTCACCAGGACTAGCGGGAAGAGGTTCCTACGAGCAGTACTTC.

V and J are TRBV18 and TRBJ1-2; D unclear. Trimming pared 2 bases from V and 3 bases from J, leaving 10 bases between. The CDR3 has 14 residues. CDR1 and CDR2 from the germline V gene are KGHSH and LQKENI. The CDR3 DNA reads TGTGCCAGCTCACCAAGGAATGGGGACTATGGCTACACCTTC. This gives the protein CASSPRNGDYGYTF.

This clone was counted a single time. The rearrangement links TRBV4-1 to TRBJ1-2; no reliable D call. Trimming shortened V by 0 bases and J by 4 bases, and 15 bases separated the two germline ends. The CDR3 spans 16 residues. CDR1 and CDR2 (germline): MGHRA, YSYEKL. CDR3 sequence reads: CASSQDGLQETYGYTF. CDR3 in DNA: TGCGCCAGCAGCCAAGATGGGTTGCAGGAGACCTATGGCTACACCTTC.

Here the CDR3 DNA reads TGTGCCAGCAGCCCAATTGGGACATACCCAAATCAGCCCCAGCATTTT. Encoded protein: CASSPIGTYPNQPQHF. The chain uses TRBV6-6 and TRBJ1-5; D may be TRBD1 (6 bases). Germline assignment: CDR1 MNHNY and CDR2 SVGAGI (reference sequence). The V end lost 6 bases, the J end lost 4 bases, and 19 bases lay between the germline ends. The CDR3 contains 16 residues.

The rearrangement joins TRBV27 to TRBJ1-1; D call uncertain. Trimming removed 5 bases at V and 1 base at J, with 8 bases between. The CDR3 is made up of 13 amino acids. The germline V gene has CDR1 MNHEY and CDR2 SMNVEV (reference sequence). This CDR3 is CASSLQRNTEAFF. In DNA form, the CDR3 reads TGTGCCAGCAGTCTCCAAAGGAACACTGAAGCTTTCTTT.

V is TRBV5-4 and J is TRBJ1-2; D is uncertain. Trimming left V 0 bases short and J 7 bases short, with 7 bases between. In germline, CDR1 is SGHNT, CDR2 YYREEE (reference sequence). The CDR3 contains 12 residues. The CDR3: CASSLGEFGYTF. As DNA, the CDR3 is TGTGCCAGCAGCTTGGGGGAGTTTGGCTACACCTTC.

The V call is TRBV23-1, the J call TRBJ2-1, with D hard to call. TRBV23-1 belongs to the ORF category, with a function that is uncertain. This CDR3 is 10 amino acids long. The V and J ends lost 11 bases and 15 bases respectively, with 17 bases between them. In nucleotides, the CDR3 is TGCGCCTTCAGCCCCTTTTCCCCGTTCTTC. Its translation is CAFSPFSPFF.

V and J are TRBV5-6 and TRBJ2-7; no clear D. Germline CDR1 is SGHDT and CDR2 is YYEEEE. V lost 6 bases to trimming and J lost 0 bases, with 22 bases between them. The CDR3 is 17 residues long. CDR3 loop: CASTAPGGAPNSYEQYF. The CDR3 DNA sequence: TGTGCCAGCACCGCCCCCGGTGGTGCTCCAAACTCCTACGAGCAGTACTTC.

The chain joins TRBV28 to TRBJ1-4; D is unclear. The CDR3 loop spans 11 amino acids. Trimming took off 4 bases at V and 4 bases at J, with 1 base between the two ends. In germline, CDR1 is MDHEN, CDR2 SYDVKM. The CDR3 DNA is TGTGCCAGCAGTTATAATGAAAAACTGTTTTTT. Translation gives CASSYNEKLFF.

This clone came up a few times. The rearrangement joins TRBV15 to TRBJ2-3; D perhaps matches TRBD1 (6 bases). The CDR3 has 17 amino acids. Germline values: CDR1 LNHNV, CDR2 YYDKDF (reference sequence). V was trimmed by 3 bases and J by 2 bases, leaving 18 bases between them. The CDR3: CATSSPSSGGNTDTQYF. CDR3 bases: TGTGCCACCAGCAGCCCTAGCTCTGGGGGCAACACAGATACGCAGTATTTT.

The CDR3: CASGLGGAWTEAFF. CDR3 bases: TGTGCCAGCGGTTTAGGGGGGGCTTGGACTGAAGCTTTCTTT. This chain links TRBV6-6 with TRBJ1-1, with D possibly being TRBD1 (6 bases). CDR1 is MNHNY and CDR2 is SVGAGI in the germline V gene (reference sequence). V lost 8 bases and J lost 5, with 18 bases in between. This CDR3 has 14 residues.

This chain joins TRBV5-1 and TRBJ2-5; 10 bases are a match to TRBD1. J lost 7 bases, V lost 7 bases, and 10 bases had no gene match. The CDR3 extends over 14 amino acids. The germline V gene has CDR1 SGHRS and CDR2 YFSETQ. Here the CDR3 DNA reads TGCGCCAGCCGACTGGGACAGGGGCTGGGGACCCAGTACTTC. This gives the protein CASRLGQGLGTQYF.

Turning to this clone: In the same sample, other DNA sequences code for this CDR3. This chain connects TRBV11-1 to TRBJ2-7, with 8 bases identical to TRBD1. The CDR3 has 14 residues. Germline assignment: CDR1 SGHAT and CDR2 FQDESV (reference sequence). J was trimmed by 2 bases and V by 5 bases; bases with no gene match: 5. For the CDR3, the DNA is TGTGCCAGCAGCACCGGGACAGGCGCCTACGAGCAGTACTTC. It specifies CASSTGTGAYEQYF.

The chain employs TRBV6-1 and TRBJ2-7; 8 nucleotides agree with TRBD2. V gave up 2 bases and J gave up 4 bases; unmatched junction bases: 7. This CDR3 has 15 amino acids. Germline loops: CDR1 MNHNS, CDR2 SASEGT. In DNA form, the CDR3 reads TGTGCCAGCAGTGAACTAAGCGGGAGTCAGTACGAGCAGTACTTC. This encodes CASSELSGSQYEQYF.

On this clone: Other DNA sequences in this sample translate to the same CDR3. The chain couples TRBV7-2 to TRBJ2-7, with 7 bases matching TRBD2. The CDR3 runs to 17 residues. The trim removed 5 bases at V and 3 bases at J, leaving 16 bases unmatched. Germline loops: CDR1 SGHTA, CDR2 FQGNSA. The CDR3 protein is CASSTRRWTSGIYEQYF. The CDR3 DNA follows: TGTGCCAGCAGCACACGAAGATGGACTAGTGGAATCTACGAGCAGTACTTC. Full variable domain (remainder filled in from reference TRBV7-2 and TRBJ2-7): GAGVSQSPSNKVTEKGKDVELRCDPISGHTALYWYRQSLGQGLEFLIYFQGNSAPDKSGLPSDRFSAERTGGSVSTLTIQRTQQEDSAVYLCASSTRRWTSGIYEQYFGPGTRLTVT.

This chain uses TRBV18 with TRBJ2-7; TRBD2 might be the D (5 bases). Germline V gene lookup returns CDR1 KGHSH and CDR2 LQKENI. CDR3 length equals 13 residues. V lost 4 bases and J 2 bases, leaving 9 bases between the germline ends. CDR3 in amino acids: CASSRGLTYEQYF. The CDR3 bases are TGTGCCAGCTCACGAGGGCTTACCTACGAGCAGTACTTC.

The chain carries TRBV28 and TRBJ1-5, with unresolved D. CDR1 is MDHEN and CDR2 is SYDVKM in the germline V gene. This CDR3 region has 12 residues. Trimming cost V 8 bases and J 11 bases, with 16 bases left between them. CDR3 in amino acids: CASGLPRESQHF. CDR3 DNA: TGTGCCAGCGGCCTGCCGAGGGAGTCCCAGCATTTT.

The chain uses TRBV18 and TRBJ2-4, with 10 bases matching TRBD2. The CDR3 runs to 16 residues. Germline CDR1 and CDR2: KGHSH and LQKENI. With 0 bases clipped from V and 1 base from J, the junction kept 0 bases outside the gene matches. CDR3 coding DNA: TGTGCCAGCTCACCACCTAGCGGGGGGGCCAAAAACATTCAGTACTTC. Protein: CASSPPSGGAKNIQYF.

The chain couples TRBV18 to TRBJ1-1, with D maybe TRBD1 (5 bases). From germline, CDR1 is KGHSH and CDR2 LQKENI. V was cut by 3 bases and J by 6 bases, with 29 bases left in between. The CDR3 spans 19 residues. CDR3 region: CASSPRYVHQGSGDAEAFF. The CDR3 DNA follows: TGTGCCAGCTCACCTCGTTACGTTCACCAGGGAAGTGGGGACGCTGAAGCTTTCTTT. The whole variable domain, remainder taken from reference TRBV18 and TRBJ1-1, is NAGVMQNPRHLVRRRGQEARLRCSPMKGHSHVYWYRQLPEEGLKFMVYLQKENIIDESGMPKERFSAEFPKEGPSILRIQQVVRGDSAAYFCASSPRYVHQGSGDAEAFFGQGTRLTVV.

This clone was counted between two and nine times. The chain links TRBV25-1 to TRBJ1-2; D ambiguous. CDR1 MGHDK and CDR2 SYGVNS come from the germline V gene. V was pared by 3 bases and J by 0 bases, with 2 bases between. This CDR3 contains 12 residues. CDR3 residues: CASSDTNYGYTF. The CDR3 DNA is TGTGCCAGCAGTGACACTAACTATGGCTACACCTTC.

V usage is TRBV15 and J usage is TRBJ2-5; TRBD2 matches 9 bases. The last part of the DNA fits TRBJ2-7 better; the J call may be wrong. CDR3 length: 14 amino acids. Germline CDR1 reads LNHNV; CDR2 reads YYDKDF (reference sequence). The CDR3 sequence is CATSKASGNYEQYF. CDR3 coding DNA: TGTGCCACCAGCAAAGCTAGCGGGAATTACGAGCAGTACTTC.

The genes are TRBV7-9 and TRBJ2-1, with D perhaps being TRBD1 or TRBD2 (5 bases each). V dropped 0 bases and J dropped 8 bases, with 8 bases sitting between them. Germline assignment: CDR1 SEHNR and CDR2 FQNEAQ (reference sequence). This CDR3 has 13 residues. This chain's CDR3 is CASSLAQGDEQFF. The CDR3 DNA follows: TGTGCCAGCAGCTTAGCCCAGGGAGATGAGCAGTTCTTC.

The chain joins TRBV7-2 to TRBJ2-5; D is unclear. Germline CDR1 and CDR2: SGHTA and FQGNSA. This CDR3 is 14 amino acids long. Trimming left V 0 bases short and J 2 bases short, with 7 bases between. CDR3 sequence: CASSLAPQQETQYF. Here the CDR3 DNA reads TGTGCCAGCAGCTTAGCGCCGCAGCAAGAGACCCAGTACTTC.

This chain connects TRBV6-1 to TRBJ1-4; D might be TRBD1 (5 bases). Germline V gene lookup returns CDR1 MNHNS and CDR2 SASEGT. With 2 bases removed from V and 8 bases from J, the gap between germline ends came to 15 bases. The CDR3 sequence is 15 residues long. Here the CDR3 DNA reads TGTGCCAGCAGTGAAATCTCCGGGGCCCCAGAAAAACTGTTTTTT. Translation: CASSEISGAPEKLFF.